These 11 T cell receptor beta chains share one sample of origin, sequenced in a study of blood T cell repertoires in COVID-19 (dated by TCRdb to about 2020). Libraries were prepared through the immunoSEQ multiplex PCR assay. TCRdb holds this immuneACCESS table with in-frame rearrangements only. Some clones are missing; in checked studies, unresolved V genes explain under half, and the rest has no known cause. The sample table records around 130,000 clones; roughly four fifths of these occur just once. Roughly 3.9% of the sample rests with the top ten. Input material: peripheral blood. These receptors were collected from a woman of 80 years or more with acute or convalescent COVID-19.

This chain uses TRBV19 with TRBJ1-6; D remains unclear. Trimming stripped 2 bases from V and 9 bases from J, with 5 bases between. CDR1 is LNHDA and CDR2 is SQIVND in the germline V gene (reference sequence). CDR3 length: 12 amino acids. CDR3 sequence (DNA): TGTGCCAGTAGTATATCCCGTTCACCCCTCCACTTT. This translates into CASSISRSPLHF.

A few counts support this clone. The chain is built from TRBV5-1 and TRBJ2-5; tentatively, D is TRBD2 (7 bases). V shed 4 bases and J shed 0 bases, with 22 bases lying between them. CDR1 is SGHRS and CDR2 is YFSETQ in the germline V gene. CDR3 length: 18 residues. CDR3 bases: TGCGCCAGCAGCCAGGCGGGGGCCGTGAACGTGTACCAAGAGACCCAGTACTTC. Its translation: CASSQAGAVNVYQETQYF.

The rearrangement joins TRBV5-4 to TRBJ1-2; 8 bases match TRBD1. V lost 4 bases to trimming and J lost 7 bases; unmatched junction nucleotides: 6. CDR1 is SGHNT and CDR2 is YYREEE in the germline V gene (reference sequence). The CDR3 contains 13 residues. In nucleotides, the CDR3 is TGTGCCAGCAGCCCTAGGACAGGGTTTGGCTACACCTTC. Its translation: CASSPRTGFGYTF.

This clone was seen a few times. The rearrangement uses TRBV7-2 and TRBJ1-6, with D uncertain. Germline-derived CDR1 and CDR2 are SGHTA and FQGNSA. The V end lost 4 bases, the J end lost 11 bases, and 9 bases lay between the germline ends. The CDR3 is 12 residues long. Here the CDR3 reads CASSYTGAPLHF. The CDR3 DNA reads TGTGCCAGCAGCTATACCGGGGCACCCCTCCACTTT. The full variable domain, in which reference TRBV7-2 and TRBJ1-6 provide the parts outside the CDR3, is GAGVSQSPSNKVTEKGKDVELRCDPISGHTALYWYRQSLGQGLEFLIYFQGNSAPDKSGLPSDRFSAERTGGSVSTLTIQRTQQEDSAVYLCASSYTGAPLHFGNGTRLTVT.

This clone was seen a few times. The genes are TRBV6-5 and TRBJ1-1; D gene uncertain. This CDR3 has 15 residues. Trimming stripped 0 bases from V and 5 bases from J, with 13 bases between. Germline assignment: CDR1 MNHEY and CDR2 SVGAGI. Here the CDR3 DNA reads TGTGCCAGCAGTTACTCGCCGGGAAGAGGGACTGAAGCTTTCTTT. It encodes CASSYSPGRGTEAFF.

This clone was seen a handful of times. V is TRBV28 and J is TRBJ1-2, with 7 positions matching TRBD1. Germline V gene data show CDR1 as MDHEN and CDR2 as SYDVKM. The length of the CDR3 is 16 residues. Trimming took 6 bases from V and 4 from J; bases not matched to a gene: 14. The CDR3 loop is CASSETGTNPPYGYTF. The CDR3 DNA reads as TGTGCCAGCAGCGAGACAGGGACCAACCCCCCCTATGGCTACACCTTC.

This chain links TRBV5-4 with TRBJ2-3, with 10 bases lining up with TRBD2. Germline loops: CDR1 SGHNT, CDR2 YYREEE (reference sequence). V lost 4 bases and J lost 3; bases outside the gene matches: 11. CDR3 length equals 17 residues. Here the CDR3 reads CASSRRLAGADTDTQYF. CDR3 in DNA: TGTGCCAGCAGCCGGAGGCTAGCGGGAGCGGATACAGATACGCAGTATTTT.

In this sample, this clone turned up many times. The chain has TRBV6-2 or TRBV6-3 and TRBJ1-1; D possibly corresponds to TRBD1 (5 bases). The germline V gene has CDR1 MNHEY and CDR2 SVGEGT. The CDR3 totals 15 residues. Trimming removed 5 bases from V and 1 base from J, with 14 bases in between. The CDR3 reads CASSVLDDRNTEAFF. CDR3 nucleotide sequence: TGTGCCAGCAGTGTTTTGGACGACAGGAACACTGAAGCTTTCTTT.

V and J are TRBV5-5 and TRBJ1-5; TRBD1 aligns across 8 bases. Per the germline V gene, CDR1 is SGHKS and CDR2 is YYEKEE (reference sequence). The V gene end was trimmed by 2 bases and the J gene end by 5 bases; junction bases not matched to a gene: 3. There are 14 residues in the CDR3. The DNA of the CDR3 is TGTGCCAGCAGCTTTGGACAGGGCGATCAGCCCCAGCATTTT. It specifies CASSFGQGDQPQHF.

V and J are TRBV11-1 and TRBJ2-1; 7 nucleotides match TRBD1. This CDR3 is 15 amino acids long. With V trimmed by 5 bases and J by 2 bases, 6 bases remained unmatched. Germline CDR1 SGHAT, CDR2 FQDESV (reference sequence). This CDR3 reads CASSQSTGAYNEQFF. DNA of the CDR3: TGTGCCAGCAGCCAAAGCACAGGGGCCTACAATGAGCAGTTCTTC.

The chain joins TRBV5-6 to TRBJ2-1; a possible D gene is TRBD2 (6 bases). CDR1 SGHDT and CDR2 YYEEEE come from the germline V gene. The CDR3 covers 16 residues. V was trimmed by 1 base and J by 1 base, leaving 12 bases between them. In nucleotides, the CDR3 is TGTGCCAGCAGCTTGACGCTAGCGCTATCCTACAATGAGCAGTTCTTC. It codes for CASSLTLALSYNEQFF.